The 16 T cell receptor beta chains listed next were all sequenced from one sample in a study of metastatic and nonmetastatic thyroid tumors. MiXCR was used by TCRdb to re-call the PCR reads. The table records roughly 36,000 clones, 10% to 11% of them present only once. No treatment of any kind had been given to any patient before thyroid surgery. Sequenced: blood. The receptors were sampled from a female donor with papillary thyroid cancer or a benign thyroid nodule (not recorded which). Some clones in this sample may be carry-over from other donors' samples.

This clone was observed at least ten times. The gene calls are TRBV20-1 and TRBJ2-3; D is undetermined. The CDR3 extends over 15 amino acids. Germline V lookup: CDR1 DFQATT, CDR2 SNEGSKA (reference sequence). This chain's CDR3 is CTLRDSRRFTDTQYF. DNA for the CDR3: TGCACCCTAAGGGATTCTCGGAGATTCACAGATACGCAGTATTTT.

This clone was seen repeatedly, ten times or more. The chain is built from TRBV29-1 and TRBJ2-1, with a weak D call TRBD1 (6 bases). The CDR3 sequence is 14 residues long. Trimming left V 5 bases short and J 6 bases short, with 17 bases between. The germline gives CDR1 SQVTM, CDR2 ANQGSEA. The CDR3 reads CSVSSGTNSNEQFF. CDR3 bases: TGCAGCGTTTCTTCCGGGACAAACAGCAATGAGCAGTTCTTC.

This clone appeared many times. The V and J genes are TRBV7-2 and TRBJ2-1; 9 nucleotides agree with TRBD2. The ends lost 5 bases at V and 6 bases at J; junction bases unmatched: 8. The CDR3 length is 15 residues. Germline-derived CDR1 and CDR2 are SGHTA and FQGNSA. In DNA form, the CDR3 reads TGTGCCAGCAGCCTAAGACTAGCGGAATCCAATGAGCAGTTCTTC. It specifies CASSLRLAESNEQFF.

The chain links TRBV28 to TRBJ2-5; the D gene is possibly TRBD1 (6 bases). Germline V gene sequence: CDR1 MDHEN, CDR2 SYDVKM. Trimming cost V 2 bases and J 7 bases, with 29 bases left between them. This CDR3 is 19 amino acids long. Here the CDR3 reads CASSLGGGQGRAVTATQYF. The DNA of the CDR3 is TGTGCCAGCAGTTTAGGGGGCGGGCAGGGGCGAGCCGTAACAGCGACCCAGTACTTC. Full variable domain (outside the CDR3, taken from reference TRBV28 and TRBJ2-5): DVKVTQSSRYLVKRTGEKVFLECVQDMDHENMFWYRQDPGLGLRLIYFSYDVKMKEKGDIPEGYSVSREKKERFSLILESASTNQTSMYLCASSLGGGQGRAVTATQYFGPGTRLLVL.

This clone was counted ten times or more. The V gene is TRBV27, the J gene TRBJ2-1; 8 bases are shared with TRBD2. The CDR3 consists of 15 residues. Losses at the gene ends were 5 bases for V and 0 bases for J; bases not matched to a gene: 3. Germline V lookup: CDR1 MNHEY, CDR2 SMNVEV (reference sequence). This CDR3 is CASSPGTSSYNEQFF. The CDR3 DNA follows: TGTGCCAGCAGTCCCGGGACTAGCTCCTACAATGAGCAGTTCTTC.

This clone appeared many times. This chain uses TRBV28 with TRBJ1-4; 7 bases agree with TRBD1. The CDR3 totals 20 residues. Trimming cost V 6 bases and J 0 bases; bases outside gene matches: 19. Germline CDR1 MDHEN, CDR2 SYDVKM. The CDR3 DNA sequence: TGTGCCAGCAGACCTGTCGGGGGACAGCTTAAAAGAGCAACTAATGAAAAACTGTTTTTT. Protein: CASRPVGGQLKRATNEKLFF.

This clone was seen many times. Germline is not matched at one junction end, which may reflect a read error. V usage is TRBV11-2 and J usage is TRBJ2-7; D could derive from TRBD1 or TRBD2 (6 bases each). The CDR3 spans 15 residues. Germline CDR1 and CDR2: SGHAT and FQNNGV. The CDR3 reads CASTPRWGASSEQYF. The CDR3 DNA reads as TGTGCCAGCACCCCTCGCTGGGGGGCCTCCTCCGAGCAGTACTTC. The entire variable domain, with the rest obtained from reference TRBV11-2 and TRBJ2-7, is as follows: EAGVAQSPRYKIIEKRQSVAFWCNPISGHATLYWYQQILGQGPKLLIQFQNNGVVDDSQLPKDRFSAERLKGVDSTLKIQPAKLEDSAVYLCASTPRWGASSEQYFGPGTRLTVT.

The gene calls are TRBV5-1 and TRBJ2-2; D unresolved. Per the germline V gene, CDR1 is SGHRS and CDR2 is YFSETQ. V lost 4 bases, J lost 3 bases, and 10 bases lay in between. This CDR3 has 14 amino acids. In nucleotides, the CDR3 is TGCGCCAGCAGCCGACCCAGCGACACCGGGGAGCTGTTTTTT. It codes for CASSRPSDTGELFF.

The chain uses TRBV6-1 and TRBJ2-1; a possible D gene is TRBD2 (5 bases). V lost 10 bases, J lost 9 bases, and 16 bases lay in between. The CDR3 is made up of 12 amino acids. CDR1 is MNHNS, CDR2 SASEGT, per germline. DNA for the CDR3: TGTGCCACCAAGAACGGAGAGGGTGAGCAGTTCTTC. It specifies CATKNGEGEQFF.

This clone was counted ten times or more. The V gene is TRBV24-1, the J gene TRBJ2-1, with 11 bases aligning to TRBD2. CDR1 is KGHDR, CDR2 SFDVKD, per germline. V dropped 4 bases and J dropped 0; count of bases not matched to a gene: 7. This CDR3 region has 18 residues. CDR3 bases: TGTGCCACCAGTGACCCTAGCGGGAGGCAAAGCTCCTACAATGAGCAGTTCTTC. Amino acids: CATSDPSGRQSSYNEQFF.

A remark on this clone: A single base separates this from a much larger clone, so it may be a read error. The conserved phenylalanine or tryptophan is not found at the CDR3 terminus, so this likely reflects a read error. The V call is TRBV7-6, the J call TRBJ2-7; TRBD1 matches at 7 bases. The CDR3 has 14 residues. J was trimmed by 0 bases and V by 8 bases; bases with no gene match: 7. Germline CDR1 is SGHVS and CDR2 is FNYEAQ. The CDR3 loop reads CASGMTGYSYEQYL. The CDR3 region has the DNA TGTGCCAGCGGCATGACAGGGTACTCCTACGAGCAGTACCTC.

The sample holds many counts of this clone. The rearrangement joins TRBV19 to TRBJ2-5; 10 bases fit TRBD2. The junction had 12 bases not matched to a gene; V was cut back by 6 bases and J by 5 bases. This CDR3 has 16 residues. CDR1 and CDR2 (germline): LNHDA, SQIVND (reference sequence). The CDR3 loop is CASRGTAGGPGETQYF. DNA for the CDR3: TGTGCCAGTAGAGGGACAGCGGGAGGGCCGGGGGAGACCCAGTACTTC.

This clone occurred many times. V usage is TRBV30 and J usage is TRBJ1-1; D is perhaps TRBD1 (5 bases). CDR1 GTSNPN and CDR2 SVGIG come from the germline V gene (reference sequence). V was cut by 6 bases and J by 8 bases, with 7 bases left in between. This CDR3 spans 9 amino acids. This CDR3 is CACNREAFF. The CDR3 nucleotides are TGTGCCTGCAACAGGGAAGCTTTCTTT.

This clone was picked up a small number of times. The chain is built from TRBV6-5 and TRBJ2-7; possible D gene TRBD1, 6 bases. The V end was cut by 4 bases, the J end by 4 bases, with 8 bases between. The CDR3 extends over 12 amino acids. The germline V gene has CDR1 MNHEY and CDR2 SVGAGI. CDR3 sequence: CASSSQGYEQYF. The DNA for the CDR3 is TGTGCCAGCAGTTCTCAGGGGTACGAGCAGTACTTC.

This clone was observed at least ten times. V and J are TRBV5-6 and TRBJ2-3, with TRBD1 identical over 7 bases. Germline V CDR1 and CDR2: SGHDT, YYEEEE. V dropped 4 bases and J dropped 5; count of bases not matched to a gene: 10. The CDR3 is 15 amino acids. CDR3 DNA: TGTGCCAGCAGCCCCTTCGACAGGGTGGGAGATACGCAGTATTTT. Encoded protein: CASSPFDRVGDTQYF.

This clone was seen at least ten times. This chain joins TRBV5-4 and TRBJ2-3; no clear D. Trimming took 4 bases from V and 0 from J, leaving 9 bases between them. In germline, CDR1 is SGHNT, CDR2 YYREEE (reference sequence). This CDR3 contains 14 residues. The CDR3, as DNA: TGTGCCAGCAGCGCGACCCCTAGCACAGATACGCAGTATTTT. It codes for CASSATPSTDTQYF.